The clone carrying this T cell receptor (beta chain) was observed a single time. Its specificity is unknown. Germline CDR1 SGHDN, CDR2 FVKESK. The CDR3 is 13 amino acids. The V end lost 3 bases, the J end lost 7 bases, and 13 bases lay between the germline ends. Here immunoSEQ multiplex PCR was the method, and the copy in TCRdb shows in-frame clones only, minus some. The table has 740,000 or so clones, roughly 72% seen once. Partitioning of CD4+ cells yielded a CD45RA+ naive subset and a CD45RA-negative memory subset. The source of the sample is a study of shared clonotypes between healthy human individuals. The study, taken as a whole, reports: Relative to their counterparts shared across all four donors, non-shared clonotypes exhibited diminished generation probabilities.

Sample: memory CD4+ T cells sorted from blood. Subset in this sample: CD45RA-negative fraction. This chain uses TRBV14 with TRBJ2-7, with TRBD2 as a possible D gene (6 bases). The origin of this receptor is a woman aged 25 to 39 in good health. The CDR3 region has the DNA TGTGCCAGCAGCCAGGGACTCCTTTTAGAGCAGTACTTC. Translated, it gives CASSQGLLLEQYF.